There are a few counts of the clone carrying this T cell receptor beta chain. What it binds is unknown. V was clipped by 8 bases and J by 8 bases; unmatched bases: 15. Germline CDR1 is SGHRS and CDR2 is YFSETQ. The CDR3 covers 15 residues. This specimen comes from a study of blood T cells in healthy people across ages. The study's findings and limits: The diversity estimates, figures obtained from one million T cells, were considered underestimates.

The second PCR ran roughly 6 to 12 cycles with a sample-barcoded 5' primer and J-beta primers. TCRdb independently ran MiXCR on the 5' RACE reads; one entry per CDR3 protein. Of hundreds of thousands of distinct CDR3 sequences listed, about half were seen once; the top ten hold around 32%. The V call is TRBV5-1, the J call TRBJ2-1; TRBD2 matches 8 bases. The TCR sequence derives from a woman aged 60 to 75 in good health. Sample: blood. In DNA form, the CDR3 reads TGCGCCAGTTCGGGACTAGACTCCTCCAGGGATGAGCAGTTCTTC. Translation: CASSGLDSSRDEQFF.